Following are 7 T cell receptor beta chains from one sample sequenced in a study of response to subunit inactivated influenza vaccine. TCRdb recomputed calls from the RT-PCR reads with MiXCR, one row per CDR3 protein. This table has a few hundred thousand distinct CDR3 sequences, around 11% appearing once. These same data were also listed under a study on T cells expressing NK-cell markers. That paper states: Scientists made TCR beta cDNA using 5'RACE template switching with UMIs.

This specimen consisted of PBMCs from blood, obtained on the day of vaccination. Receptor source: a man aged 45-60 years who received an inactivated influenza vaccine.

This clonotype has just a few counts. This rearrangement joins TRBV5-1 to TRBJ1-1; no clear D gene. Trimming took off 0 bases at V and 2 bases at J, with 11 bases between the two ends. This CDR3 has 15 amino acids. Germline V gene sequence: CDR1 SGHRS, CDR2 YFSETQ. Written as DNA, the CDR3 is TGCGCCAGCAGCTTGGTCGGACGAGCTAACACTGAAGCTTTCTTT. Translating it yields CASSLVGRANTEAFF.

The V call is TRBV7-8, the J call TRBJ2-3; unclear D gene. CDR1 and CDR2 (germline): SGHVS, FQNEAQ. The CDR3 sequence is 16 residues long. V was pared by 5 bases and J by 2 bases, with 17 bases between. Written as DNA, the CDR3 is TGTGCCAGCAGCGCCTTCCAGGCTATCCTCACAGATACGCAGTATTTT. Protein sequence: CASSAFQAILTDTQYF.

This clonotype has a handful of counts. This chain connects TRBV5-1 to TRBJ2-4, with TRBD1 as a possible D gene (5 bases). Looked up from germline, CDR1 is SGHRS and CDR2 is YFSETQ. The V gene lost 4 bases and the J gene lost 1 base, with 12 bases spanning the gap. This CDR3 contains 15 residues. CDR3 residues: CASSPLGVAKNIQYF. CDR3 DNA: TGCGCCAGCAGCCCTCTAGGGGTGGCCAAAAACATTCAGTACTTC.

The sample holds a few counts of this clonotype. The CDR3, as DNA: TGTGCCAGCAGCCAAGGCGGAGTTGAGACCCAGTACTTC. Encoded protein: CASSQGGVETQYF. The V gene is TRBV4-2, the J gene TRBJ2-5; D unclear. The V end lost 1 base, the J end lost 5 bases, and 8 bases lay between the germline ends. The germline V gene has CDR1 LGHNA and CDR2 YNFKEQ. There are 13 residues in the CDR3.

In this sample, this clonotype turned up a few times. V usage is TRBV20-1 and J usage is TRBJ1-1; a weak D match, TRBD1 (5 bases). Germline CDR1 reads DFQATT; CDR2 reads SNEGSKA (reference sequence). V dropped 0 bases and J dropped 5 bases, with 16 bases sitting between them. This CDR3 region has 15 residues. CDR3 coding DNA: TGCAGTGCTAGAGATAAGCATACAGGCCGGACTGAAGCTTTCTTT. Its protein product is CSARDKHTGRTEAFF.

The chain joins TRBV5-1 to TRBJ2-5, with D perhaps matching TRBD2 (5 bases). The length of the CDR3 is 16 residues. V was trimmed by 4 bases and J by 5 bases, leaving 21 bases between them. Germline V lookup: CDR1 SGHRS, CDR2 YFSETQ. The CDR3, as DNA: TGCGCCAGCAGCCGAAGTGTCGGGGAAGGCCGGGAGACCCAGTACTTC. Protein: CASSRSVGEGRETQYF.

The chain recombines TRBV10-3 with TRBJ2-4, with TRBD2 matching over 8 bases. V dropped 7 bases and J dropped 2; count of bases not matched to a gene: 4. The CDR3 has 14 amino acids. CDR1 and CDR2 from the germline V gene are ENHRY and SYGVKD. CDR3 amino acids: CAINREGPKNIQYF. DNA for the CDR3: TGTGCCATCAACCGGGAGGGTCCCAAAAACATTCAGTACTTC.